This TCR beta chain was observed in a study of somatic mutations in cytotoxic T cells in rheumatoid arthritis. The study, taken as a whole, reports: With advancing age, CD8+ clonality climbed in rheumatoid arthritis patients but did not rise in healthy controls.

The data were produced by immunoSEQ multiplex PCR, yet TCRdb's version contains in-frame clones alone and is incomplete. In the table there are some 30,000 clones, 75% to 85% of which are singletons. Points on this clone: As yet, its antigen is unknown.

With 3 bases clipped from V and 6 bases from J, the junction kept 8 bases outside the gene matches. Germline V gene lookup returns CDR1 MNHEY and CDR2 SMNVEV (reference sequence). The CDR3 is 17 amino acids. Sequencing was performed on CD8+ T cells sorted from blood. V and J are TRBV27 and TRBJ2-2; 12 bases map to TRBD1. The clonotype originates from an adult with rheumatoid arthritis. The CDR3 bases are TGTGCCAGCAGTTTTGGGACAGGGGGCTCCCGGGCCGGGGAGCTGTTTTTT. This translates into CASSFGTGGSRAGELFF.